This TCR gamma chain was identified during a study of gamma-delta chains in newborns, infants, children. Across the study: Innate gammadelta T cells reportedly expand polyclonally right after birth, driven by microbial exposure, per the title.

The CDR3 spans 16 residues. The germline V gene encodes CDR1 GITISATS and CDR2 ISYDGTV (reference sequence). TCRdb called clones from the reads again using CATT. The sample has 1,000 or so gamma-chain clones, roughly 45% seen once. This clone has just a few counts. This sample also contains other DNA sequences that code for the same CDR3. This TCR was recovered from a child who was a newborn, infant or young child, either healthy, febrile or measles-vaccinated (not recorded which). No call exists for the J gene, whereas the V gene is TRGV9. Sequencing used blood. The CDR3 DNA reads as TGTGCCTTGTGGGAGGTGCAAGAGGTGGGCAAAAAAATAAAGGTCTTT. This encodes CALWEVQEVGKKIKVF.